Each of the 18 T cell receptor beta chains below was sequenced from the same sample in a study of T-cell memory formation after mild COVID-19 (dated by TCRdb to the early 2020s). Libraries were prepared through 5' RACE. Sequencing relied on an Illumina NovaSeq 6000. TCRdb trimmed the raw reads at Q25, called clones with MiXCR and kept productive beta chains. Here each entry gathers all rows of one CDR3 protein and keeps the most common genes and DNA. This sample is represented by approximately 300,000 distinct CDR3 sequences; approximately 19% of them were singletons. Of the sample, under 25% is held by the ten largest clones. Sequences were obtained from PBMCs or a T cell subset sorted from them (not recorded which). Source of these receptors: a man aged 18 to 30 who had mild COVID-19 (a few samples of this study predate the infection). The sample titles of this study are shuffled in the database, so cell type and time point are left out; the donor was told from shared clones.

This clonotype was detected a few times. V gene TRBV12-3 or TRBV12-4 combines with J gene TRBJ2-7; tentatively, D is TRBD2 (5 bases). The length of the CDR3 is 12 residues. The V end was cut by 7 bases, the J end by 4 bases, with 11 bases between. The CDR3 loop reads CASTATGYEQYF. The CDR3 nucleotides read TGTGCCAGCACGGCGACGGGGTACGAGCAGTACTTC.

The chain has TRBV12-3 or TRBV12-4 and TRBJ2-3, with TRBD1 as a possible D gene (5 bases). Trimming cost V 4 bases and J 2 bases, with 7 bases left between them. The CDR3 loop spans 13 amino acids. In DNA, the CDR3 is TGTGCCAGCAGTTACAGGTACACAGATACGCAGTATTTT. Protein sequence: CASSYRYTDTQYF.

The chain has TRBV7-2 and TRBJ2-3, with a weak D call TRBD2 (6 bases). Per germline, CDR1 SGHTA and CDR2 FQGNSA. The ends were cut back, 3 bases at V and 1 base at J, with 11 bases in the middle. There are 15 residues in the CDR3. CDR3 coding DNA: TGTGCCAGCAGCTTCCAGGGAGGACGCACAGATACGCAGTATTTT. Its protein is CASSFQGGRTDTQYF. The complete variable domain, with remaining parts taken from reference TRBV7-2 and TRBJ2-3, reads GAGVSQSPSNKVTEKGKDVELRCDPISGHTALYWYRQSLGQGLEFLIYFQGNSAPDKSGLPSDRFSAERTGGSVSTLTIQRTQQEDSAVYLCASSFQGGRTDTQYFGPGTRLTVL.

This clonotype came up many times. The chain couples TRBV6-6 to TRBJ2-3, with D possibly TRBD1 on 6 matching bases. CDR1 MNHNY and CDR2 SVGAGI come from the germline V gene (reference sequence). Trimming stripped 9 bases from V and 4 bases from J, with 8 bases between. The CDR3 totals 11 residues. CDR3 protein: CASGGADTQYF. The CDR3 nucleotides read TGTGCCAGTGGGGGCGCAGATACGCAGTATTTT.

The CDR3 sequence is CASSQGQGSNSPLHF. The CDR3 coding sequence is TGCGCCAGCAGCCAAGGGCAGGGGTCAAATTCACCCCTCCACTTT. This chain links TRBV4-1 with TRBJ1-6, with D possibly TRBD1 on 6 matching bases. V was cut by 1 base and J by 7 bases, with 11 bases left in between. The CDR3 spans 15 residues. In germline, CDR1 is MGHRA, CDR2 YSYEKL.

This clonotype turned up a few times. DNA of the CDR3: TGCGCCAGCAGCTTAACAGGGTTTCGAACTGAAGCTTTCTTT. Residues: CASSLTGFRTEAFF. The chain employs TRBV5-1 and TRBJ1-1; a weak D match, TRBD1 (6 bases). V was pared by 2 bases and J by 5 bases, with 13 bases between. Germline V gene lookup returns CDR1 SGHRS and CDR2 YFSETQ. The CDR3 is 14 amino acids.

This clonotype was recorded a few times. V gene TRBV4-2 combines with J gene TRBJ1-1, with D unclear. V was cut by 0 bases and J by 6 bases, with 11 bases left in between. The CDR3 has 14 residues. Germline values: CDR1 LGHNA, CDR2 YNFKEQ. CDR3 nucleotide sequence: TGTGCCAGCAGCCAAGATCGGGCGTCCGCTGAAGCTTTCTTT. This encodes CASSQDRASAEAFF.

V and J are TRBV7-2 and TRBJ2-3; TRBD2 aligns across 13 bases. From germline, CDR1 is SGHTA and CDR2 FQGNSA. This CDR3 region has 17 residues. V gave up 1 base and J gave up 6 bases; unmatched junction bases: 7. In nucleotides, the CDR3 is TGTGCCAGCAGCTTAGTGACTAGCGGGGGGTCATGGGATACGCAGTATTTT. Amino acid sequence: CASSLVTSGGSWDTQYF.

V and J are TRBV24-1 and TRBJ2-2; D possibly uses TRBD1 or TRBD2 (5 bases each). V was shortened by 5 bases and J by 5 bases, with 17 bases between the two germline ends. This CDR3 comprises 16 residues. Germline V gives CDR1 KGHDR, CDR2 SFDVKD. The CDR3 nucleotides are TGTGCCACCAGTGCTACCCCGGGATGGGGGACCGGGGAGCTGTTTTTT. The encoded protein is CATSATPGWGTGELFF.

This clonotype was found a few times. The V and J genes are TRBV5-6 and TRBJ1-1, with a tentative D call TRBD1 (6 bases). The CDR3 has 14 amino acids. Trimming pared 5 bases from V and 4 bases from J, leaving 15 bases between. The V gene's germline CDR1 is SGHDT and CDR2 YYEEEE. CDR3 nucleotide sequence: TGTGCCAGCAGTTCAACAGGGAGGGCCACTGAAGCTTTCTTT. The encoded protein is CASSSTGRATEAFF. The entire variable domain, with the rest obtained from reference TRBV5-6 and TRBJ1-1, is as follows: DAGVTQSPTHLIKTRGQQVTLRCSPKSGHDTVSWYQQALGQGPQFIFQYYEEEERQRGNFPDRFSGHQFPNYSSELNVNALLLGDSALYLCASSSTGRATEAFFGQGTRLTVV.

The chain has TRBV12-3 or TRBV12-4 and TRBJ2-7, with 10 bases identical to TRBD2. The CDR3 covers 15 residues. The V and J ends lost 6 bases and 5 bases, in that order; junction bases with no gene match: 10. The CDR3 DNA sequence: TGTGCCAGCAGAGAGTGGGGACTAGCGTTCGACGAGCAGTACTTC. Its protein product is CASREWGLAFDEQYF.

This clonotype was observed a few times. This chain joins TRBV3-1 and TRBJ2-3; 10 bases align to TRBD1. This CDR3 has 16 amino acids. Germline CDR1 is LGHDT and CDR2 is YNNKEL (reference sequence). Trimming took 0 bases from V and 6 from J; bases not matched to a gene: 6. Here the CDR3 reads CASSQDRGQGRDTQYF. Written as DNA, the CDR3 is TGTGCCAGCAGCCAAGATCGGGGACAGGGGAGGGATACGCAGTATTTT.

V usage is TRBV10-3 and J usage is TRBJ2-3, with 10 bases identical to TRBD1. Unmatched junction bases numbered 10, after V lost 10 bases and J lost 6 bases. The germline gives CDR1 ENHRY, CDR2 SYGVKD. The CDR3 is made up of 14 amino acids. The CDR3 protein is CATHRDRGLDTQYF. CDR3 DNA: TGTGCCACACATAGGGACAGGGGATTGGATACGCAGTATTTT.

The V gene is TRBV7-6, the J gene TRBJ2-3; D ambiguous. The germline gives CDR1 SGHVS, CDR2 FNYEAQ. This CDR3 has 13 residues. V lost 5 bases, J lost 1 base, and 7 bases lay in between. CDR3: CASSVGRTDTQYF. The CDR3 region has the DNA TGTGCCAGCAGCGTCGGCCGCACAGATACGCAGTATTTT.

A few counts support this clonotype. V and J are TRBV4-1 and TRBJ2-3; 9 nucleotides agree with TRBD2. Per the germline V gene, CDR1 is MGHRA and CDR2 is YSYEKL. Germline trimming cut 4 bases from V and 0 bases from J; bases unmatched to any gene: 8. The CDR3 sequence is 17 residues long. The CDR3 spells CASSPLGSGGSTDTQYF. Here the CDR3 DNA reads TGCGCCAGCAGCCCCCTTGGGAGCGGGGGGAGCACAGATACGCAGTATTTT.

The CDR3 DNA follows: TGCAGTGCTTACCCTAAGCGGGGGGCTTACGAGCAGTACTTC. It encodes CSAYPKRGAYEQYF. J is TRBJ2-7 and V is TRBV20-1; 9 bases are a match to TRBD2. With 5 bases clipped from V and 4 bases from J, the junction kept 9 bases outside the gene matches. CDR1 DFQATT and CDR2 SNEGSKA come from the germline V gene (reference sequence). This CDR3 is 14 amino acids long.

This clonotype was observed many times. V and J are TRBV4-3 and TRBJ1-3, with D maybe TRBD1 (5 bases). Per germline, CDR1 LGHNA and CDR2 YSLEER. Between the trimmed V and J ends, which lost 5 bases and 4 bases, there was a span of 12 bases. This CDR3 is 14 amino acids long. CDR3 DNA sequence: TGCGCCAGCAGCGTGGGCAGGGTCGGAAACACCATATATTTT. Translation: CASSVGRVGNTIYF.

This clonotype occurred a few times. This chain links TRBV5-1 with TRBJ1-4; D gene ambiguous. The CDR3 length is 15 residues. V gave up 4 bases and J gave up 7 bases, with 17 bases separating them. CDR1 and CDR2 from the germline V gene are SGHRS and YFSETQ. CDR3 nucleotide sequence: TGCGCCAGCAGCCTCAGACGGGGAGGGCTTGAAAAACTGTTTTTT. Translating gives CASSLRRGGLEKLFF.